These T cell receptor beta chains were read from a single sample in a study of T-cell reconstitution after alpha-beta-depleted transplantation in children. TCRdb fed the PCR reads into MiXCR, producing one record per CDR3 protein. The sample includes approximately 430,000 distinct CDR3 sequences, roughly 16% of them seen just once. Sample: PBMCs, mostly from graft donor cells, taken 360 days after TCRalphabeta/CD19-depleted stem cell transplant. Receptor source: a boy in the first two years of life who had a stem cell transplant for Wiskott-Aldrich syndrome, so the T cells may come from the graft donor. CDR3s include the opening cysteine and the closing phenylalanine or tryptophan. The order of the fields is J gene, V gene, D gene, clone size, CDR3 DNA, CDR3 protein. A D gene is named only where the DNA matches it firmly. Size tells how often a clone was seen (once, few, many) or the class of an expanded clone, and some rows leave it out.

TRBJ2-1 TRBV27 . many TGTGCCAGCAGTTTAAAGCCCCGTTCCTACAATGAGCAGTTCTTC CASSLKPRSYNEQFF
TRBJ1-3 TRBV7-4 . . TGTGCCAGCAGCTTAGCGCAGTCAGTCCGTTCCTCTGGAAACACCACATATTTT CASSLAQSVRSSGNTTYF
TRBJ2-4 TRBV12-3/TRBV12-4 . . TGTGCCAGCAGTCCCCGGGGCCGGAGGAACATTCAGTACTTC CASSPRGRRNIQYF
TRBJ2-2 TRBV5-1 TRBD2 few TGCGCCAGCAGCTACGGGAGGTCGAACACCGGGGAGCTGTTTTTT CASSYGRSNTGELFF
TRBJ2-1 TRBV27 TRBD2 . TGTGCCAGCACCAGCGGGAGAGGGGGTTACAACAATGAGCAGTTCTTC CASTSGRGGYNNEQFF
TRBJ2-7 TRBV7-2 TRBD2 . TGTGCCAGCAGCTATCGTGGGTCTCTAGCGGGCAACTACGAGCAGTACTTC CASSYRGSLAGNYEQYF
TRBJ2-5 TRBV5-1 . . TGCGCCAGCAGTCCTGGTGGGGGAGAGACCCAGTACTTC CASSPGGGETQYF
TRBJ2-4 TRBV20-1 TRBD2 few TGCAGTGCTATCGGGGGGAGGAATATATTAGCCAAAAACATTCAGTACTTC CSAIGGRNILAKNIQYF
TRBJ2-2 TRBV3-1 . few TGTGCCAGCAGCCAACCTAACACCGGGGAGCTGTTTTTT CASSQPNTGELFF
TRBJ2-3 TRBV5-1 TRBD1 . TGTGCCAGCAGCCCGGGGACAGTCACAGATACGCAGTATTTT CASSPGTVTDTQYF
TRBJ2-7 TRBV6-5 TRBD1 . TGTGCCAGCAGTTACACCCGACAGGGGGCTTACGAGCAGTACTTC CASSYTRQGAYEQYF
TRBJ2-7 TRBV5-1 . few TGCGCCAGCAGCTTCGGTAGCGGCCTCTCCTACGAGCAGTACTTC CASSFGSGLSYEQYF
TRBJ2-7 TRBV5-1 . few TGCGCCAGCAGCTTGGTGCCAGGGATCTACGAGCAGTACTTC CASSLVPGIYEQYF
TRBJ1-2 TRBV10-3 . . TGTGCCATCAGTGAGTTATCTCTCTATGGCTACACCTTC CAISELSLYGYTF
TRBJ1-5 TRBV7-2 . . TGTGCCAGCAGCCCCCACGCGAAGTATCAGCCCCAGCATTTT CASSPHAKYQPQHF
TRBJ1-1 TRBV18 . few TGTGCCAGCTCACCTGCCTGGGGACAAGACACTGAAGCTTTCTTT CASSPAWGQDTEAFF
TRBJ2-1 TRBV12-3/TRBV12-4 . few TGTGCCAGCAGTTGGACAAGGTACAATGAGCAGTTCTTC CASSWTRYNEQFF
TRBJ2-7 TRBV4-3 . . TGCGCCAGCAGCCAAGATTTGGACACGTACGAGCAGTACTTC CASSQDLDTYEQYF
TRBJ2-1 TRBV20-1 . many TGCAGTGCATGGCTGGACTGGAGCTCCTACAATGAGCAGTTCTTC CSAWLDWSSYNEQFF
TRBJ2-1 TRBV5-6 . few TGTGCCAGCAGCAGGGCTAAGGCTGAGCAGTTCTTC CASSRAKAEQFF
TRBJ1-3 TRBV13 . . TGTGCCAGCCAGGGGACCCCTGGAAACACCATATATTTT CASQGTPGNTIYF
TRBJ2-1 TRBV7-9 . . TGTGCCAGCAGCTTATCCCAAAATGAGCAGTTCTTC CASSLSQNEQFF
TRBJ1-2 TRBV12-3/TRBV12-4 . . TGTGCCAGCAGTTTAGTCATGAGCTATGGCTACACCTTC CASSLVMSYGYTF